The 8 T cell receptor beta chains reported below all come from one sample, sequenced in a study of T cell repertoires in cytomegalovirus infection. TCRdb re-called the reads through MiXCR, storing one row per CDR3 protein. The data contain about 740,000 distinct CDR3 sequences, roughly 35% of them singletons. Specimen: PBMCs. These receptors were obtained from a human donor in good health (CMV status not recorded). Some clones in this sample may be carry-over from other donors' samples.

DNA for the CDR3: TGCAGTGCTAGAGGAAAGGGACGACCAAATGAAAAACTGTTTTTT. This gives the protein CSARGKGRPNEKLFF. V is TRBV20-1 and J is TRBJ1-4; possibly TRBD1 for D (5 bases). From germline, CDR1 is DFQATT and CDR2 SNEGSKA (reference sequence). The CDR3 runs 15 residues. Trimming cost V 1 base and J 5 bases, with 14 bases left between them.

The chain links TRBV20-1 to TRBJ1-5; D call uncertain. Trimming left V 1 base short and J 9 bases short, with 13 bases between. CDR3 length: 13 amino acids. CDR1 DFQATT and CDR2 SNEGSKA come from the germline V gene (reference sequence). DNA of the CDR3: TGCAGTGCTAGAGTTGGGATTTGGTCGCCCCAGCATTTT. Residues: CSARVGIWSPQHF.

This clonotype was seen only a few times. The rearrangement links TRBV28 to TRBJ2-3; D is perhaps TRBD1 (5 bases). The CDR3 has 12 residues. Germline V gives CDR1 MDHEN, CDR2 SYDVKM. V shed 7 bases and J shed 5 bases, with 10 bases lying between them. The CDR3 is CASIQRGDTQYF. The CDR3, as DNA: TGTGCCAGCATTCAAAGGGGAGATACGCAGTATTTT.

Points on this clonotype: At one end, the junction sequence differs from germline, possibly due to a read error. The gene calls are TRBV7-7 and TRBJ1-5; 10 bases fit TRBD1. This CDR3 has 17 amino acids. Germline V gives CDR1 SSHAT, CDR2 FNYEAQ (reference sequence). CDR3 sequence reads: CASSQGRGQGSNQPQHF. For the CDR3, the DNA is TGTGCTAGCAGCCAGGGACGGGGACAGGGGTCCAATCAGCCCCAGCATTTT.

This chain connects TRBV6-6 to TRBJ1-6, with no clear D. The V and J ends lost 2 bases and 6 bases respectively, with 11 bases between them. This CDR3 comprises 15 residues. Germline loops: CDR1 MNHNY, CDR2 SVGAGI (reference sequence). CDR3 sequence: CASSYTSAFNSPLHF. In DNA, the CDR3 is TGTGCCAGCAGTTACACTTCCGCTTTTAATTCACCCCTCCACTTT.

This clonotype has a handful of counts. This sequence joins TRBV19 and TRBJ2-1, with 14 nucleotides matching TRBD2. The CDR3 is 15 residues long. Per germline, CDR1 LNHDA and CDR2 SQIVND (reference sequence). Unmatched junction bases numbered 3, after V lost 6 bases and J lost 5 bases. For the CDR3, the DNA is TGTGCCAGTAGGCCGACTAGCGGGAGGGACAATGAGCAGTTCTTC. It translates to CASRPTSGRDNEQFF.

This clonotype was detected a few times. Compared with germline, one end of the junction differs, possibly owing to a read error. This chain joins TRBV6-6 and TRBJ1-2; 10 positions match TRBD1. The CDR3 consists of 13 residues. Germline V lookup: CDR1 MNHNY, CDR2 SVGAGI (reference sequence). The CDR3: CASSSTLRDRGSF. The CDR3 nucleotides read TGTGCCAGCAGTTCGACACTTCGGGACAGGGGTTCCTTC.

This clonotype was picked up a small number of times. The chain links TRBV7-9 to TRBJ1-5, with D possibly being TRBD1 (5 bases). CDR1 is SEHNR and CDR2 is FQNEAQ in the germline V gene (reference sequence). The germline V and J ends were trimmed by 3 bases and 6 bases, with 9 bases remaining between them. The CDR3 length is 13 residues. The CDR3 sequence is CASSFPGTQPQHF. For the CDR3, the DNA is TGTGCCAGCAGCTTCCCAGGGACTCAGCCCCAGCATTTT.